The TCR beta chain under discussion was sequenced for a study of blood T cell repertoires in COVID-19. Study-wide context: PBMCs, B-cell-depleted T cells, or T cells provided the cDNA or gDNA that made up the material.

A single count supports this clone. Authors' methods: Amplified reference gene primers provided the basis for estimating nucleated cell counts. Using immunoSEQ multiplex PCR, the repertoire was profiled, and TCRdb retains in-frame clones only, with some absent. V and J calls and clone size are copied from that table; D and trimming were computed from the DNA. Among 300,000 to 400,000 clones, 85% to 95% were seen once, and the ten largest hold around 4.2%. Germline V gene lookup returns CDR1 SGHRS and CDR2 YFSETQ. This CDR3 is 14 amino acids long. V lost 2 bases to trimming and J lost 2 bases; unmatched junction nucleotides: 3. Each participant's cohort was designated according to participant-reported clinical history. Within the 2 weeks before study entry, each person in the exposed group met a COVID-19 case.

This clonotype was obtained from a woman in her 30s who had been exposed to COVID-19. The sequenced material came from PBMCs or T cells enriched from blood (not recorded which). The chain employs TRBV5-1 and TRBJ1-2, with 7 bases that match TRBD1. DNA for the CDR3: TGCGCCAGCAGCTTAGGGGGCAAGAACTATGGCTACACCTTC. This encodes CASSLGGKNYGYTF.